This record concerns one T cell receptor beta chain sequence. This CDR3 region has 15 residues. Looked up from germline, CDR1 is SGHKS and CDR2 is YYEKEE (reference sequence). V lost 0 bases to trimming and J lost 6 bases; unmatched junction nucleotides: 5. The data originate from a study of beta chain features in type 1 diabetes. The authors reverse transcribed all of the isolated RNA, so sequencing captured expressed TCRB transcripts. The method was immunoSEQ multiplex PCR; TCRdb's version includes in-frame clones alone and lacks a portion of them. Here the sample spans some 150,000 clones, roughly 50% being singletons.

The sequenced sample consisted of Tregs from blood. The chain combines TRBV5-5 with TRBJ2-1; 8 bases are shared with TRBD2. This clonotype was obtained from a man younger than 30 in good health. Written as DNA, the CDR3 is TGTGCCAGCAGCTTGGGACTAGCGAGGTCCAATGAGCAGTTCTTC. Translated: CASSLGLARSNEQFF.